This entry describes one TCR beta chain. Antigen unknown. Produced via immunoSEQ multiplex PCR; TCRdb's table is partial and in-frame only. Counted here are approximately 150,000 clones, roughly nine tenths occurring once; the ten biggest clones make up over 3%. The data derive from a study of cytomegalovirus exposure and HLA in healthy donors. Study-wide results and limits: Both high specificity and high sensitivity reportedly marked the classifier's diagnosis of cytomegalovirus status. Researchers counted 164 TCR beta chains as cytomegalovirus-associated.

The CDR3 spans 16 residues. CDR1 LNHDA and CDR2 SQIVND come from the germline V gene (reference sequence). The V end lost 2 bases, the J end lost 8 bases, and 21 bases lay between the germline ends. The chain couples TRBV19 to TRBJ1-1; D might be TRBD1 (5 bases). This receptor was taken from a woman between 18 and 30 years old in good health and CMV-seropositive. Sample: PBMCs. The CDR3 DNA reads TGTGCCAGTAGTATAAGAACCGTTATTGGGGCCGCCGAAGCTTTCTTT. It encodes CASSIRTVIGAAEAFF.